One sample yielded the 12 T cell receptor beta chains listed below, sequenced in a study of graft-versus-host responses after intestinal transplantation. Antigens for these TCRs are unknown. Assay used: immunoSEQ multiplex PCR; TCRdb lists only in-frame clones, some missing. The repertoire holds approximately 100,000 clones, with more than 75% as singletons. The sample in question was unstimulated CD4+ T cells sorted from spleen or lymph node cells, obtained before intestinal transplant. The receptors originated from a human donor who received an intestinal transplant.

This chain links TRBV29-1 with TRBJ1-2; D remains ambiguous. This CDR3 region has 13 residues. Germline V gene sequence: CDR1 SQVTM, CDR2 ANQGSEA. The germline V and J ends were trimmed by 6 bases and 4 bases, with 15 bases remaining between them. The CDR3, as DNA: TGCAGCGTCCAATTGCGGCTGACCTATGGCTACACCTTC. Its protein product is CSVQLRLTYGYTF.

The chain is built from TRBV14 and TRBJ1-6; TRBD1 matches 7 bases. Trimming at V came to 4 bases and at J to 6 bases, leaving 12 bases not matched to a gene. The CDR3 has 17 amino acids. CDR1 is SGHDN and CDR2 is FVKESK in the germline V gene. CDR3 in DNA: TGTGCCAGCAGCCCCTATAGAGGGACAGCCTTTAATTCACCCCTCCACTTT. Its translation is CASSPYRGTAFNSPLHF.

This chain links TRBV6-5 with TRBJ1-4, with a possible D match to TRBD1 (6 bases). The V gene's germline CDR1 is MNHEY and CDR2 SVGAGI. V was shortened by 5 bases and J by 5 bases, with 12 bases between the two germline ends. This CDR3 is built from 14 residues. The CDR3 DNA is TGTGCCAGCAGTGGGACATGGGAGAATGAAAAACTGTTTTTT. Its protein is CASSGTWENEKLFF.

The chain combines TRBV30 with TRBJ2-7; TRBD2 matches at 16 bases. V trimming: 8 bases; J trimming: 6 bases; junction bases outside the gene matches: 7. Germline V gene sequence: CDR1 GTSNPN, CDR2 SVGIG (reference sequence). This CDR3 contains 14 residues. The CDR3 spells CARTGTSGRGEQYF. The CDR3 bases are TGTGCCAGGACCGGGACTAGCGGGAGGGGCGAGCAGTACTTC.

The V gene is TRBV28, the J gene TRBJ2-5; TRBD2 agrees at 8 bases. There are 15 residues in the CDR3. Germline V gene data show CDR1 as MDHEN and CDR2 as SYDVKM. V was pared by 2 bases and J by 4 bases, with 6 bases of the junction left unmatched. The CDR3 region is CASSLREGPRETQYF. Here the CDR3 DNA reads TGTGCCAGCAGTTTACGGGAGGGCCCTCGAGAGACCCAGTACTTC. The whole variable domain, filled in from reference TRBV28 and TRBJ2-5, reads DVKVTQSSRYLVKRTGEKVFLECVQDMDHENMFWYRQDPGLGLRLIYFSYDVKMKEKGDIPEGYSVSREKKERFSLILESASTNQTSMYLCASSLREGPRETQYFGPGTRLLVL.

This clone appeared a single time. This CDR3 reads CASSAEGARTDTQYF. The CDR3 nucleotides are TGTGCCAGCAGTGCGGAGGGAGCACGCACAGATACGCAGTATTTT. This chain connects TRBV2 to TRBJ2-3; possibly TRBD2 for D (6 bases). The germline V and J ends were trimmed by 4 bases and 1 base, with 12 bases remaining between them. The length of the CDR3 is 15 residues. Germline CDR1 is SNHLY and CDR2 is FYNNEI.

This clone has only a few counts. This chain links TRBV28 with TRBJ1-6, with D hard to call. V lost 5 bases to trimming and J lost 0 bases, with 11 bases between them. Germline V CDR1 and CDR2: MDHEN, SYDVKM. This CDR3 spans 16 amino acids. Here the CDR3 DNA reads TGTGCCAGCAGTCCCACACACGGCTCCTATAATTCACCCCTCCACTTT. Its protein is CASSPTHGSYNSPLHF. Full variable domain (rest looked up from reference TRBV28 and TRBJ1-6): DVKVTQSSRYLVKRTGEKVFLECVQDMDHENMFWYRQDPGLGLRLIYFSYDVKMKEKGDIPEGYSVSREKKERFSLILESASTNQTSMYLCASSPTHGSYNSPLHFGNGTRLTVT.

The chain couples TRBV6-1 to TRBJ1-6, with unresolved D. Trimming left V 3 bases short and J 11 bases short, with 14 bases between. Germline CDR1 is MNHNS and CDR2 is SASEGT. This CDR3 has 14 amino acids. The CDR3 bases are TGTGCCAGCAGTGAGGTGGCGGGTTCTGCACCCCTCCACTTT. This sequence encodes CASSEVAGSAPLHF.

In regard to this clone: The sample holds other DNA sequences that translate to the same CDR3. This chain joins TRBV5-1 and TRBJ2-1; D is unresolved. This CDR3 has 16 amino acids. Trimming took 0 bases from V and 0 from J, leaving 10 bases between them. Germline-derived CDR1 and CDR2 are SGHRS and YFSETQ. The CDR3 nucleotides are TGCGCCAGCAGCTTGGGCGGACCAAGCTCCTACAATGAGCAGTTCTTC. Protein sequence: CASSLGGPSSYNEQFF.

The chain has TRBV5-5 and TRBJ1-6; D uncertain. Trimming took off 0 bases at V and 9 bases at J, with 16 bases between the two ends. The CDR3 extends over 16 amino acids. CDR1 SGHKS and CDR2 YYEKEE come from the germline V gene (reference sequence). CDR3 loop: CASSLAIYGDFSPLHF. CDR3 in DNA: TGTGCCAGCAGCTTGGCAATCTACGGAGATTTTTCACCCCTCCACTTT.

The CDR3 nucleotides read TGTGCCAGCAGCTTGGATACTAGCGGGTACTACGAGCAGTACTTC. Its protein product is CASSLDTSGYYEQYF. The chain has TRBV5-4 and TRBJ2-7; TRBD2 agrees at 9 bases. The length of the CDR3 is 15 residues. The trim removed 0 bases at V and 3 bases at J, leaving 4 bases unmatched. Germline CDR1 is SGHNT and CDR2 is YYREEE (reference sequence).

The chain employs TRBV5-1 and TRBJ2-1; D possibly uses TRBD1 or TRBD2 (6 bases each). The V and J ends lost 5 bases and 6 bases respectively, with 15 bases between them. This CDR3 is 14 amino acids long. CDR1 is SGHRS and CDR2 is YFSETQ in the germline V gene. As DNA, the CDR3 is TGCGCCAGCAGAAGGGGGGAGTTGAGCAATGAGCAGTTCTTC. Translation gives CASRRGELSNEQFF.